Listed below are T cell receptor beta chains from one sample, sequenced in a study of blood T cell repertoires in COVID-19. TCRdb's copy holds only in-frame clones and misses some; the assay was immunoSEQ multiplex PCR. The table includes about 330,000 clones, around 86% detected once. The sequenced sample consisted of peripheral blood. The receptors derive from a woman between 45 and 60 years old with acute or convalescent COVID-19. Both conserved end residues are part of each CDR3. Fields, in order: J gene, clone size, V gene, D gene, CDR3 protein, CDR3 DNA. A D gene is named only where the DNA matches it firmly. Clone size is stated in some rows and not others, as once, few, many or a class when expanded.

j_gene: TRBJ1-3; abundance: few; v_gene: TRBV12-3/TRBV12-4; d_gene: .; CDR3aa: CAIGSAGNTIYF; CDR3nt: TGTGCCATCGGGTCGGCTGGAAACACCATATATTTT
j_gene: TRBJ1-5; abundance: many; v_gene: TRBV24-1; d_gene: .; CDR3aa: CATREGTTNQPQHF; CDR3nt: TGTGCCACCAGGGAGGGGACCACTAATCAGCCCCAGCATTTT
j_gene: TRBJ2-3; abundance: .; v_gene: TRBV5-6; d_gene: TRBD2; CDR3aa: CASSPWTSGITDTQYF; CDR3nt: TGTGCCAGCAGCCCCTGGACTAGCGGGATTACAGATACGCAGTATTTT
j_gene: TRBJ1-1; abundance: .; v_gene: TRBV5-1; d_gene: .; CDR3aa: CASAFLSGNTEAFF; CDR3nt: TGCGCCAGCGCCTTTTTGTCCGGGAACACTGAAGCTTTCTTT
j_gene: TRBJ1-5; abundance: .; v_gene: TRBV28; d_gene: .; CDR3aa: CASTLGLGADNQPQHF; CDR3nt: TGTGCCAGCACCTTGGGATTGGGGGCAGACAATCAGCCCCAGCATTTT
j_gene: TRBJ2-1; abundance: .; v_gene: TRBV7-3; d_gene: TRBD2; CDR3aa: CASSRLPGLGGNEQFF; CDR3nt: TGTGCCAGCAGCCGACTTCCGGGACTAGGGGGAAATGAGCAGTTCTTC
j_gene: TRBJ2-1; abundance: .; v_gene: TRBV27; d_gene: TRBD2; CDR3aa: CASSSPGLGNNEQFF; CDR3nt: TGTGCCAGCAGTTCCCCGGGACTAGGGAATAATGAGCAGTTCTTC
j_gene: TRBJ2-3; abundance: .; v_gene: TRBV15; d_gene: .; CDR3aa: CATGLWGGQAATDTQYF; CDR3nt: TGTGCCACCGGACTCTGGGGGGGCCAAGCGGCCACAGATACGCAGTATTTT
j_gene: TRBJ1-3; abundance: .; v_gene: TRBV4-1; d_gene: .; CDR3aa: CASSQVFGRNSGNTIYF; CDR3nt: TGCGCCAGCAGCCAAGTTTTTGGGCGTAACTCTGGAAACACCATATATTTT
j_gene: TRBJ1-1; abundance: .; v_gene: TRBV5-4; d_gene: .; CDR3aa: CASKRGFSPEAFF; CDR3nt: TGTGCCAGCAAGAGGGGGTTTTCCCCTGAAGCTTTCTTT
j_gene: TRBJ1-1; abundance: once; v_gene: TRBV28; d_gene: .; CDR3aa: CASSPWQGTEAFF; CDR3nt: TGTGCCAGCAGTCCTTGGCAGGGCACTGAAGCTTTCTTT
j_gene: TRBJ2-1; abundance: .; v_gene: TRBV11-1; d_gene: TRBD2; CDR3aa: CASTPGLEFYNEQFF; CDR3nt: TGTGCCAGCACCCCGGGACTAGAGTTTTACAATGAGCAGTTCTTC
j_gene: TRBJ1-6; abundance: .; v_gene: TRBV30; d_gene: .; CDR3aa: CGAGHTSYNSPLHF; CDR3nt: TGTGGAGCGGGTCATACCTCCTATAATTCACCCCTCCACTTT
j_gene: TRBJ2-1; abundance: .; v_gene: TRBV7-8; d_gene: TRBD2; CDR3aa: CASSLPSGSRQTYNEQFF; CDR3nt: TGTGCCAGCAGCTTACCTAGCGGGAGTCGACAAACCTACAATGAGCAGTTCTTC
j_gene: TRBJ1-5; abundance: .; v_gene: TRBV7-2; d_gene: .; CDR3aa: CASSPNRGNQPQHF; CDR3nt: TGTGCCAGCAGCCCCAATCGGGGTAACCAGCCCCAGCATTTT
j_gene: TRBJ1-4; abundance: .; v_gene: TRBV27; d_gene: TRBD1; CDR3aa: CASSSRGLEKLFF; CDR3nt: TGTGCCAGCAGTTCCAGGGGGCTTGAAAAACTGTTTTTT
j_gene: TRBJ1-2; abundance: once; v_gene: TRBV5-6; d_gene: TRBD1; CDR3aa: CASSLGTGWRGGYTF; CDR3nt: TGTGCCAGCAGCTTGGGGACAGGTTGGCGGGGAGGCTACACCTTC
j_gene: TRBJ1-1; abundance: .; v_gene: TRBV7-6; d_gene: .; CDR3aa: CASSPQEVAFF; CDR3nt: TGTGCCAGCAGCCCGCAGGAGGTGGCTTTCTTT
j_gene: TRBJ1-4; abundance: .; v_gene: TRBV7-2; d_gene: .; CDR3aa: CASSLGGRDNEKLFF; CDR3nt: TGTGCCAGCAGCTTAGGGGGCAGGGATAATGAAAAACTGTTTTTT
j_gene: TRBJ1-1; abundance: .; v_gene: TRBV7-2; d_gene: .; CDR3aa: CASSLVAANTEAFF; CDR3nt: TGTGCCAGCAGCTTAGTAGCGGCGAACACTGAAGCTTTCTTT
j_gene: TRBJ2-1; abundance: .; v_gene: TRBV4-1; d_gene: .; CDR3aa: CASSPAGGAGYHEQFF; CDR3nt: TGCGCCAGCAGCCCCGCCGGAGGAGCTGGTTACCATGAGCAGTTCTTC
j_gene: TRBJ2-2; abundance: .; v_gene: TRBV30; d_gene: TRBD1; CDR3aa: CACDRTGVTGELFF; CDR3nt: TGTGCCTGTGACCGGACAGGGGTAACCGGGGAGCTGTTTTTT
j_gene: TRBJ2-7; abundance: few; v_gene: TRBV3-1/TRBV3-2; d_gene: .; CDR3aa: CASSPGVAEAYEQYF; CDR3nt: TGTGCCAGCAGCCCCGGGGTAGCGGAGGCCTACGAGCAGTACTTC
j_gene: TRBJ1-1; abundance: .; v_gene: TRBV7-3; d_gene: .; CDR3aa: CASSFGGNMNTEAFF; CDR3nt: TGTGCCAGCAGCTTCGGGGGGAATATGAACACTGAAGCTTTCTTT
j_gene: TRBJ2-5; abundance: .; v_gene: TRBV6-1; d_gene: TRBD1; CDR3aa: CASSEGTGRGETQYF; CDR3nt: TGTGCCAGCAGTGAGGGGACAGGCCGAGGGGAGACCCAGTACTTC
j_gene: TRBJ1-2; abundance: once; v_gene: TRBV29-1; d_gene: TRBD1; CDR3aa: CSATRQGSGYTF; CDR3nt: TGCAGCGCTACCAGACAGGGTAGTGGCTACACCTTC
j_gene: TRBJ2-1; abundance: .; v_gene: TRBV19; d_gene: TRBD2; CDR3aa: CASSIWGTSGRANINEQFF; CDR3nt: TGTGCCAGTAGTATATGGGGGACTAGCGGGAGGGCCAATATTAATGAGCAGTTCTTC
j_gene: TRBJ2-7; abundance: .; v_gene: TRBV28; d_gene: .; CDR3aa: CASSLVVYEQYF; CDR3nt: TGTGCCAGCAGTTTAGTCGTGTACGAGCAGTACTTC
j_gene: TRBJ1-2; abundance: .; v_gene: TRBV15; d_gene: .; CDR3aa: CATSKRASNYGYTF; CDR3nt: TGTGCCACCAGCAAGAGGGCTTCTAACTATGGCTACACCTTC
j_gene: TRBJ2-1; abundance: .; v_gene: TRBV5-1; d_gene: TRBD1; CDR3aa: CASSSGQGGFRFF; CDR3nt: TGCGCCAGCAGCTCTGGACAGGGGGGTTTTCGGTTCTTC
j_gene: TRBJ2-1; abundance: .; v_gene: TRBV6-5; d_gene: TRBD1; CDR3aa: CASSYDRGGANEQFF; CDR3nt: TGTGCCAGCAGTTACGACAGGGGTGGGGCCAATGAGCAGTTCTTC
j_gene: TRBJ2-1; abundance: .; v_gene: TRBV5-1; d_gene: .; CDR3aa: CASSLAGTYNEQFF; CDR3nt: TGCGCCAGCAGCTTGGCAGGAACCTACAATGAGCAGTTCTTC
j_gene: TRBJ2-2; abundance: .; v_gene: TRBV7-3; d_gene: .; CDR3aa: CASSPPGGGRVNTGELFF; CDR3nt: TGTGCCAGCAGCCCCCCAGGGGGCGGGAGGGTGAACACCGGGGAGCTGTTTTTT
j_gene: TRBJ1-5; abundance: .; v_gene: TRBV20-1; d_gene: .; CDR3aa: CSAILQPQHF; CDR3nt: TGCAGTGCTATTCTTCAGCCCCAGCATTTT
j_gene: TRBJ1-5; abundance: .; v_gene: TRBV29-1; d_gene: TRBD1; CDR3aa: CSVATGQGILPQHF; CDR3nt: TGCAGCGTTGCAACCGGACAGGGCATTTTACCCCAGCATTTT
j_gene: TRBJ1-2; abundance: .; v_gene: TRBV24-1; d_gene: .; CDR3aa: CATSAFGSGYTF; CDR3nt: TGTGCCACCAGTGCTTTCGGGTCAGGCTACACCTTC
j_gene: TRBJ1-5; abundance: .; v_gene: TRBV3-1/TRBV3-2; d_gene: TRBD1; CDR3aa: CASSRQGPNQPQHF; CDR3nt: TGTGCCAGCAGCCGACAGGGCCCGAATCAGCCCCAGCATTTT
j_gene: TRBJ1-2; abundance: .; v_gene: TRBV7-8; d_gene: .; CDR3aa: CASSLDSYGYTF; CDR3nt: TGTGCCAGCAGCCTTGACAGCTATGGCTACACCTTC
j_gene: TRBJ1-1; abundance: .; v_gene: TRBV4-1; d_gene: TRBD1; CDR3aa: CASSVQGVGEAFF; CDR3nt: TGCGCCAGCAGCGTACAGGGGGTCGGTGAAGCTTTCTTT
j_gene: TRBJ2-7; abundance: .; v_gene: TRBV3-1/TRBV3-2; d_gene: .; CDR3aa: CASSPRLGVYEQYF; CDR3nt: TGTGCCAGCAGCCCCCGTTTAGGGGTATACGAGCAGTACTTC
j_gene: TRBJ2-5; abundance: .; v_gene: TRBV27; d_gene: .; CDR3aa: CASSFNLAGQETQYF; CDR3nt: TGTGCCAGCAGTTTTAATCTAGCAGGCCAAGAGACCCAGTACTTC
j_gene: TRBJ2-1; abundance: .; v_gene: TRBV5-4; d_gene: TRBD2; CDR3aa: CASSLALAGGDNEQFF; CDR3nt: TGTGCCAGCAGCTTGGCGCTAGCGGGAGGGGATAATGAGCAGTTCTTC
j_gene: TRBJ2-7; abundance: .; v_gene: TRBV10-3; d_gene: .; CDR3aa: CAITGTLGYEQYF; CDR3nt: TGTGCCATCACCGGGACTCTCGGATACGAGCAGTACTTC
j_gene: TRBJ2-7; abundance: .; v_gene: TRBV28; d_gene: .; CDR3aa: CASSFEARGYEQYF; CDR3nt: TGTGCCAGCAGTTTTGAGGCCCGAGGCTACGAGCAGTACTTC
j_gene: TRBJ1-5; abundance: .; v_gene: TRBV6-2/TRBV6-3; d_gene: .; CDR3aa: CASSLDTYQPQHF; CDR3nt: TGTGCCAGCAGCCTTGACACTTATCAGCCCCAGCATTTT
j_gene: TRBJ1-5; abundance: .; v_gene: TRBV27; d_gene: TRBD1; CDR3aa: CASSVQGVSNQPQHF; CDR3nt: TGTGCCAGCAGTGTCCAGGGGGTGAGCAATCAGCCCCAGCATTTT
j_gene: TRBJ1-6; abundance: few; v_gene: TRBV18; d_gene: .; CDR3aa: CASSPGGRSSPLHF; CDR3nt: TGTGCCAGCTCACCAGGGGGCCGCTCCTCACCCCTCCACTTT
j_gene: TRBJ2-5; abundance: .; v_gene: TRBV7-9; d_gene: .; CDR3aa: CASSLFGETQYF; CDR3nt: TGTGCCAGCAGCTTATTCGGAGAGACCCAGTACTTC
j_gene: TRBJ2-2; abundance: .; v_gene: TRBV5-1; d_gene: .; CDR3aa: CASSLQDLRTGELFF; CDR3nt: TGCGCCAGCAGCTTACAGGATCTGAGAACCGGGGAGCTGTTTTTT
j_gene: TRBJ2-2; abundance: .; v_gene: TRBV28; d_gene: .; CDR3aa: CASSWSTGPGELFF; CDR3nt: TGTGCCAGCAGTTGGTCCACAGGGCCCGGGGAGCTGTTTTTT
j_gene: TRBJ2-7; abundance: .; v_gene: TRBV29-1; d_gene: .; CDR3aa: CSVEVQSYEQYF; CDR3nt: TGCAGCGTTGAGGTCCAGTCCTACGAGCAGTACTTC
j_gene: TRBJ1-1; abundance: few; v_gene: TRBV10-1; d_gene: .; CDR3aa: CVDGVGAEAFF; CDR3nt: TGCGTCGACGGGGTTGGGGCTGAAGCTTTCTTT